The 12 T cell receptor beta chains given below trace back to one sample, sequenced in a study of T-cell reconstitution after alpha-beta-depleted transplantation in children. A library of TCRbeta sequences, prepared with unique molecular identifiers, was generated. TCRdb reanalysed the PCR reads using MiXCR and keeps one entry per CDR3 protein. This sample has hundreds of thousands of distinct CDR3 sequences, with over 15% found just once. The sample in question was PBMCs from the stem cell graft donor, obtained from the stem cell graft. These receptor sequences come from a human donor who donated a stem cell graft to a child with acute myeloid leukemia.

This clonotype was counted a few times. V and J are TRBV12-3 or TRBV12-4 and TRBJ2-5; D possibly corresponds to TRBD1 (6 bases). The CDR3 runs to 14 residues. Trimming took off 2 bases at V and 1 base at J, with 8 bases between the two ends. CDR3 sequence (DNA): TGTGCCAGCAGTTTAAAGACAGGCCAAGAGACCCAGTACTTC. Its protein product is CASSLKTGQETQYF.

The table lists this clonotype with a few counts. The genes are TRBV27 and TRBJ1-2; D is unclear. Germline V lookup: CDR1 MNHEY, CDR2 SMNVEV (reference sequence). The CDR3 totals 14 residues. Trimming left V 5 bases short and J 5 bases short, with 15 bases between. CDR3 bases: TGTGCCAGCAGTCGCCAGCGGCAGCTTTATGGCTACACCTTC. Protein product: CASSRQRQLYGYTF.

This clonotype was observed many times. V gene TRBV29-1 combines with J gene TRBJ2-3; 7 bases line up with TRBD2. The trim removed 7 bases at V and 4 bases at J, leaving 11 bases unmatched. The germline CDR1 and CDR2 sequences are SQVTM and ANQGSEA. CDR3 size: 14 residues. CDR3 sequence (DNA): TGCAGCGCTGAGCCTAGCGGTATCCCAGATACGCAGTATTTT. As protein: CSAEPSGIPDTQYF.

This clonotype was detected many times. The chain recombines TRBV20-1 with TRBJ1-1, with 8 nucleotides matching TRBD1. The CDR3 runs 14 residues. CDR1 and CDR2 (germline): DFQATT, SNEGSKA (reference sequence). Trimming removed 1 base from V and 4 bases from J; junction bases left unmatched: 5. The CDR3 DNA reads TGCAGTGCTAGAGCGACAGGGGCGCGCACTGAAGCTTTCTTT. It yields the protein CSARATGARTEAFF.

The CDR3 loop is CASSLNSMAEAFF. The DNA of the CDR3 is TGTGCCAGCAGTTTAAACAGTATGGCTGAAGCTTTCTTT. V and J are TRBV12-3 or TRBV12-4 and TRBJ1-1; D is ambiguous. Trimming shortened V by 2 bases and J by 6 bases, and 10 bases separated the two germline ends. The CDR3 has 13 amino acids.

Only a few counts were recorded for this clonotype. The chain is built from TRBV7-9 and TRBJ1-6; unclear D gene. Per germline, CDR1 SEHNR and CDR2 FQNEAQ (reference sequence). The germline V and J ends were trimmed by 6 bases and 8 bases, with 17 bases remaining between them. There are 15 residues in the CDR3. CDR3 DNA sequence: TGTGCCAGCAGTTTGGACCTTAGAGGTGATTCACCCCTCCACTTT. Protein: CASSLDLRGDSPLHF.

The V call is TRBV9, the J call TRBJ2-5, with D tentatively TRBD2 (5 bases). Germline assignment: CDR1 SGDLS and CDR2 YYNGEE. V lost 3 bases to trimming and J lost 4 bases, with 19 bases between them. This CDR3 spans 16 amino acids. CDR3 nucleotide sequence: TGTGCCAGCAGCGAGAGGGCAGTGGGAAGAGGAGAGACCCAGTACTTC. Its protein product is CASSERAVGRGETQYF.

This chain joins TRBV12-3 or TRBV12-4 and TRBJ1-1; no clear D gene. Trimming removed 5 bases from V and 8 bases from J, with 12 bases in between. The length of the CDR3 is 12 residues. The CDR3 DNA reads as TGTGCCAGCAGTAGCAAGGCCGCAGAAGCTTTCTTT. Translation: CASSSKAAEAFF.

This clonotype was found many times. V gene TRBV12-3 or TRBV12-4 combines with J gene TRBJ1-2; 7 positions match TRBD1. The V and J ends lost 6 bases and 0 bases, in that order; junction bases with no gene match: 4. CDR3 length equals 14 residues. The CDR3 region is CASSPGTANYGYTF. The CDR3 nucleotides read TGTGCCAGCAGCCCCGGGACAGCTAACTATGGCTACACCTTC.

The chain employs TRBV7-9 and TRBJ1-2; 10 bases line up with TRBD1. The CDR3 spans 14 residues. The V segment lost 4 bases and the J segment 6 bases; nucleotides outside the gene matches: 5. Germline-derived CDR1 and CDR2 are SEHNR and FQNEAQ (reference sequence). The CDR3 coding sequence is TGTGCCAGCAGCTACGACAGGGGGCGGGATGGCTACACCTTC. This gives the protein CASSYDRGRDGYTF.

Ten or more counts support this clonotype. The chain recombines TRBV21-1 with TRBJ2-7. TRBV21-1 is classified as a pseudogene. The CDR3 consists of 12 residues. CDR3 residues: CASTMVLYEQYV. CDR3 sequence (DNA): TGTGCCAGCACTATGGTTCTGTACGAGCAGTACGTC.

This clonotype was picked up many times. The chain uses TRBV5-1 and TRBJ2-1; D unresolved. The CDR3 extends over 13 amino acids. V lost 0 bases and J lost 10, with 11 bases in between. Looked up from germline, CDR1 is SGHRS and CDR2 is YFSETQ. The CDR3, as DNA: TGCGCCAGCAGCTTGGCGGGTAGTGCCGAGCAGTTCTTC. Protein sequence: CASSLAGSAEQFF.